These T cell receptor beta chains were read from a single sample in a study of cytomegalovirus exposure and HLA in healthy donors. Sequencing used immunoSEQ multiplex PCR; TCRdb keeps in-frame clones, though not all of them. This table holds 85,000 to 100,000 clones, 79% found once. Sequenced: PBMCs. These receptors all stem from a woman aged 40 to 49 in good health and CMV-seronegative. The CDR3 runs from the conserved cysteine through the conserved F or W. A D gene is named only where the DNA matches it firmly. Not every row has a clone size; where given, it reads once, few, many or a size class.

D gene	V gene	J gene	CDR3 length	clone size	CDR3 DNA	CDR3 protein
TRBD2	TRBV4-3	TRBJ2-2	14	few	TGCGCCAGCAGTAGCGAGCGGGGGGACGGGGAGCTGTTTTTT	CASSSERGDGELFF
-	TRBV7-9	TRBJ2-1	14	-	TGTGCCAGCAGCTTAGATTACCGGTACAATGAGCAGTTCTTC	CASSLDYRYNEQFF
-	TRBV6-5	TRBJ1-1	14	few	TGTGCCAGCATGCGGGCCACCTTAAACACTGAAGCTTTCTTT	CASMRATLNTEAFF
-	TRBV19	TRBJ2-7	15	-	TGTGCCAGTACCCCCCAAGTGGGAGGATCCTACGAGCAGTACTTC	CASTPQVGGSYEQYF
TRBD1	TRBV27	TRBJ1-1	15	once	TGTGCCAGCAGTTCACGACAGGGAGCGAACACTGAAGCTTTCTTT	CASSSRQGANTEAFF
-	TRBV5-1	TRBJ2-7	15	-	TGCGCCAGCAGCTTGGGTTTGGGGCAGGTCTACGAGCAGTACTTC	CASSLGLGQVYEQYF
-	TRBV19	TRBJ1-5	16	-	TGTGCCAGTAGAATGGGCGCGGGGCAGACTGGTCAGCCCCAGCATTTT	CASRMGAGQTGQPQHF
-	TRBV10-2	TRBJ1-2	14	-	TGCGCCAGCAGTGAGAACAGTCTCGGCTATGGCTACACCTTC	CASSENSLGYGYTF
TRBD1	TRBV27	TRBJ1-1	14	-	TGTGCCAGCGCCATCAGGGGACAGGGGGCTGAAGCTTTCTTT	CASAIRGQGAEAFF
-	TRBV15	TRBJ1-2	14	-	TGTGCCACCAGCACTCCGACAGATAACTATGGCTACACCTTC	CATSTPTDNYGYTF
-	TRBV9	TRBJ2-3	13	-	TGTGCCAGCAGCGCCACTATGAGAGATACGCAGTATTTT	CASSATMRDTQYF
TRBD1	TRBV7-9	TRBJ2-7	15	-	TGTGCCAGCAGTCCCCCGGACAGGGGGCTAGGAGAGCAGTACTTC	CASSPPDRGLGEQYF
-	TRBV2	TRBJ2-5	11	-	TGTGCCAGCGGCTACCAAGAGACCCAGTACTTC	CASGYQETQYF
TRBD2	TRBV7-3	TRBJ2-3	15	-	TGTGCCAGCAGCTTAAGCGGGGGTCTCGGATATACGCAGTATTTT	CASSLSGGLGYTQYF
-	TRBV18	TRBJ1-1	15	-	TGTGCCAGCTCACCAGCCGCAGCGGGTGTCACTGAAGCTTTCTTT	CASSPAAAGVTEAFF
-	TRBV7-2	TRBJ1-5	14	-	TGTGCCAGCAGCTTAGCCAGGGGCAATCAGCCCCAGCATTTT	CASSLARGNQPQHF
TRBD1	TRBV4-3	TRBJ1-6	18	-	TGCGCCAGCAGCCAAGATCGACAGGGCAGGGGGTCGACTTCACCCCTCCACTTT	CASSQDRQGRGSTSPLHF
-	TRBV5-6	TRBJ1-2	13	few	TGTGCCAGCAGCCAAACACAGGGTTATGGCTACACCTTC	CASSQTQGYGYTF
TRBD1	TRBV27	TRBJ1-5	18	-	TGTGCCAGCAGAACCGGGACAGGGGAGGGGTATAGCAATCAGCCCCAGCATTTT	CASRTGTGEGYSNQPQHF
TRBD1	TRBV7-8	TRBJ2-1	15	-	TGTGCCAGCAGCACCCGGACAGGTTTCTACAATGAGCAGTTCTTC	CASSTRTGFYNEQFF
TRBD1	TRBV6-6	TRBJ2-5	15	-	TGTGCCAGCAGTTACTGGGACAGGAAACAAGAGACCCAGTACTTC	CASSYWDRKQETQYF
-	TRBV10-3	TRBJ1-6	14	-	TGTGCCATCAGTGGGGATACAGGGAATTCACCCCTCCACTTT	CAISGDTGNSPLHF
TRBD1	TRBV7-8	TRBJ1-1	13	-	TGTGCCGGATCCCGGGACAGGGCCGCTGAAGCTTTCTTT	CAGSRDRAAEAFF
-	TRBV7-8	TRBJ1-1	13	-	TGTGCCAGCAGCTTGACAGGGAACACTGAAGCTTTCTTT	CASSLTGNTEAFF
TRBD2	TRBV7-2	TRBJ2-3	15	-	TGTGCCAGCCGCCCCGGGGGGGGGCTCACAGATACGCAGTATTTT	CASRPGGGLTDTQYF
-	TRBV18	TRBJ2-3	16	-	TGTGCCAGCTCACCCGTACGACTAGTGGGCACAGATACGCAGTATTTT	CASSPVRLVGTDTQYF
-	TRBV18	TRBJ1-6	13	-	TGTGCCAGCTCACAGGGACAACACGAACCCCTCCACTTT	CASSQGQHEPLHF
TRBD1	TRBV5-6	TRBJ1-6	15	-	TGTGCCAGCAGCTTTCGCACAGGGGTTCAGTCACCCCTCCACTTT	CASSFRTGVQSPLHF
-	TRBV6-6	TRBJ1-5	14	-	TGTGCCAGCAGTTTGGGGGAGGGCAATCAGCCCCAGAATTTT	CASSLGEGNQPQNF
TRBD1	TRBV7-2	TRBJ2-7	16	-	TGTGCCAGCAGCCCCCTTCCGAGACAGGGATCCTACGAGCAGTACTTC	CASSPLPRQGSYEQYF
-	TRBV4-3	TRBJ1-4	18	-	TGCGCCAGCAGCCAAGTATTAATTAGGACAGACCGAGGAGAAAAACTGTTTTTT	CASSQVLIRTDRGEKLFF
-	TRBV7-9	TRBJ1-1	13	many	TGTGCCAGCAGCCAATACAGCGGGACTGAAGCTTTCTTT	CASSQYSGTEAFF
TRBD1	TRBV29-1	TRBJ1-1	12	-	TGCAGCGCTGGACAGGGATGGTCCGAAGCTTTCTTT	CSAGQGWSEAFF
TRBD1	TRBV11-2	TRBJ2-2	17	-	TGTGCCAGCAGCTTAGGGCCTTGGACAGGACTTACCGGGGAGCTGTTTTTT	CASSLGPWTGLTGELFF
-	TRBV30	TRBJ1-1	15	-	TGTGCCTGGAGTGTAGGCGTGGTCAGGAACCTTGAAGCTTTCTTT	CAWSVGVVRNLEAFF
TRBD1	TRBV6-5	TRBJ1-1	15	-	TGTGCCAGCACCAGGGGGGCAAAAATGAACACTGAAGCTTTCTTT	CASTRGAKMNTEAFF
-	TRBV10-3	TRBJ2-5	13	-	TGTGCCATCAGGCCCCCCGGGGAAGAGACCCAGTACTTC	CAIRPPGEETQYF
TRBD2	TRBV25-1	TRBJ2-2	15	-	TGTGCCAGCAGTGCGGGACTAGATGTCACCGGGGAGCTGTTTTTT	CASSAGLDVTGELFF
-	TRBV9	TRBJ1-5	12	-	TGTGCCAGCGGGGGACACAATCAGCCCCAGCATTTT	CASGGHNQPQHF
-	TRBV18	TRBJ2-7	14	-	TGTGCCAGCTCACCGTCCGCCGTAACGGGGGAGCAGTACTTC	CASSPSAVTGEQYF
-	TRBV7-9	TRBJ2-1	16	-	TGTGCCAGCACCCCCCGGGGATTCCTGGACCACAATGAGCAGTTCTTC	CASTPRGFLDHNEQFF
TRBD1	TRBV6-4	TRBJ2-2	14	-	TGTGCCAGCAGCTCCGGGACAGACACCGGGGAGCTGTTTTTT	CASSSGTDTGELFF
-	TRBV5-1	TRBJ2-5	15	-	TGCGCCAGCAGCTTGGTAGGACAGATAGAAGAGACCCAGTACTTC	CASSLVGQIEETQYF
-	TRBV7-3	TRBJ1-6	18	-	TGTGCCAGCAGCTTAACGGGAACAGTCGGGACCTATAATTCACCCCTCCACTTT	CASSLTGTVGTYNSPLHF
TRBD1	TRBV7-3	TRBJ2-5	14	-	TGTGCCAGCAGCCCCGACAGGGATCAAGAGACCCAGTACTTC	CASSPDRDQETQYF
-	TRBV19	TRBJ1-1	14	-	TGTGCCAGTAGTATGGCCAGGCAGAACACTGAAGCTTTCTTT	CASSMARQNTEAFF
-	TRBV28	TRBJ2-1	16	-	TGTGCCAGCAGTTTTGGCAGTCCAAGCTCCTACAATGAGCAGTTCTTC	CASSFGSPSSYNEQFF
TRBD1	TRBV5-1	TRBJ1-2	12	-	TGCGCCAGCAGGAGGGACAGCTATGGCTACACCTTC	CASRRDSYGYTF
TRBD1	TRBV19	TRBJ2-2	15	-	TGTGCCAGTAGTAATTACGGGACAGCGGCCGGGGAGCTGTTTTTT	CASSNYGTAAGELFF